This TCR beta chain was obtained from a study of T cells in women clearing cervical HPV infection. Overall study: Case blood was drawn when the lesion was first found; control blood after infection became undetectable. Overall study findings and caveats: Controls had more TRBV6-7 (0.16%) than cases (around 0.11%). Effector/memory and HPV-specific T cells were not isolated, and association timing is unknown.

Assay: immunoSEQ multiplex PCR; the TCRdb copy retains only in-frame clones and omits some. This sample's clone table lists about 46,000 clones. The CDR3 spans 14 residues. Germline values: CDR1 LNHDA, CDR2 SQIVND (reference sequence). Concerning this clone: Its antigen is as yet unknown. Sequencing ends 3 residues short of the CDR3 end; the germline J gene provides the rest.

The genes are TRBV19 and TRBJ1-4, with 7 bases fitting TRBD1. Sequencing was performed on blood buffy coat. This TCR was recovered from a woman aged 18 to 75 with a cervical HPV16 infection that either progressed to CIN3+ or cleared (not recorded which). The sequenced part of the CDR3 DNA is TGTGCCAGTAGTTTGGGACAGAAGAATTCACCA. It encodes CASSLGQKNSP. Given in full, the CDR3 is CASSLGQKNSPLFF.